This TCR beta chain was recovered during a study of early T cells in non-severe SARS-CoV-2 infection (dated by TCRdb to the early 2020s). For the study in its entirety: Because TCR sequencing was done on bulk RNA from unsorted whole blood, the alpha and beta chains could not be paired.

Set within a cohort of healthcare workers in London, UK, this nested case-control study involved weekly PCR testing of nasopharyngeal swabs along with blood sampling. Healthcare workers were recruited during the week of the UK lockdown, between 23 and 31 March 2020, and followed weekly for up to roughly 16 weeks. The germline V gene supplies CDR1 MNHEY and CDR2 SVGAGI. V is trimmed back by 2 bases and J by 3 bases, and the junction contains 3 bases that no gene match accounts for. The cysteine opens and the phenylalanine closes a CDR3 of 15 amino acids. Only the CDR3 portion is preserved as DNA: 45 bases, with reading frame beginning at the first base. The library was produced with 5' RACE. This sample was sequenced with a NextSeq 500. To correct for sequencing error and PCR bias, the TCR library protocol tagged individual cDNA molecules with unique molecular identifiers. Sequencing covered both TCR alpha and beta chains, and within each sample the abundances of alpha and beta sequences were tightly co-correlated. In the original analysis: Decombinator V4 was used to perform V gene, J gene and CDR3 annotation of TCR sequences. TCRs were defined as expanded if a significant change between any two time points was detected under a Poisson model with p below 0.0001. TCR abundances were normalised to the total number of TCRs sequenced per sample and were expressed as counts per million. TRAV1-2 paired with TRAJ12, TRAJ20 or TRAJ33 defined MAIT TCRs, while TRAV10 paired with TRAJ18 defined iNKT TCRs. VDJdb, accessed on 1 November 2021, was searched for TCRs annotated for CMV, EBV and SARS-CoV-2, and TCRs annotated for more than one antigen were excluded. The public reads were run again by TCRdb, first through fastp at Q25 and then through MiXCR, and only productive beta chains were kept. Each CDR3 protein appears once, grouped with its most common genes and DNA. V and J calls and clone size were set by TCRdb, not the authors. The sample has about 42,000 distinct CDR3 sequences on record, around 6.9% of them singletons. The ten largest clones add up to roughly 4.5% of the sample.

Broad study findings and their caveats: VDJdb matching was skewed toward anti-spike CD8 responses, so virus-specific expansions were likely underestimated and private and CD4 specificities were missed.

This clonotype was observed many times. Its antigen specificity is not known. No clone much larger than this one lies a single base away; base qualities are absent. The rearranged chain carries TRBV6-5 and TRBJ1-2; 10 bases in the middle match TRBD1. Sequences were obtained from whole blood. The sequence was collected from an adult who was a healthcare worker with PCR-confirmed SARS-CoV-2 infection or an uninfected control (not recorded which). The CDR3 loop reads CASSYRDRGYYGYTF. The nucleotide sequence is TGTGCCAGCAGTTACCGGGACAGGGGTTACTATGGCTACACCTTC.